This T cell receptor (beta chain) was documented in a study of OX40 agonist ivuxolimab in advanced cancers. Overall study results and limits: Normalized T-cell clonal expansion was also low in a subset of nonresponders.

In regard to this clone: Antigen unknown.

CDR3 length: 13 amino acids. J gave up 6 bases and V 3 bases, and 4 bases lay outside the gene matches. Germline-derived CDR1 and CDR2 are SGHNT and YENEEA. The method was immunoSEQ multiplex PCR; TCRdb's version includes in-frame clones alone and lacks a portion of them. This table holds some 81,000 clones, around 82% found once. This TCR was recovered from an adult with an advanced solid tumor such as melanoma, head and neck, liver or kidney cancer. The input for sequencing was CD4+ or CD8+ T cells sorted from blood, taken in a trial of the OX40 agonist ivuxolimab. This rearrangement joins TRBV11-3 to TRBJ2-7, with TRBD2 identical over 8 bases. As DNA, the CDR3 is TGTGCCAGCAGCTTTAGCGGGATTGGCGAGCAGTACTTC. Translating gives CASSFSGIGEQYF. The full variable domain, its missing parts supplied by reference TRBV11-3 and TRBJ2-7, is EAGVVQSPRYKIIEKKQPVAFWCNPISGHNTLYWYLQNLGQGPELLIRYENEEAVDDSQLPKDRFSAERLKGVDSTLKIQPAELGDSAVYLCASSFSGIGEQYFGPGTRLTVT.